Listed below are T cell receptor beta chains from one sample, sequenced in a study of human T cells and chemical hapten exposure. Each CDR3 protein gets one entry after TCRdb re-called the RACE reads with MiXCR. The table includes 65,000 to 95,000 distinct CDR3 sequences, approximately 6.6% detected once. The sequencing used whole blood, collected in connection with sensitization to the hapten diphenylcyclopropenone (DPC). All receptors come from a woman in her 30s with alopecia areata. Some clones in this sample may be carry-over from other donors' samples. Each CDR3 is given without its conserved first and last residue.

J | length | V | CDR3
TRBJ1-1 | 10 | TRBV12-3/TRBV12-4 | ASSSQGSEAF
TRBJ1-1 | 13 | TRBV6-5 | ASSYSPRVASEAF
TRBJ2-5 | 15 | TRBV15 | ATSRLAGGSYQETQY
TRBJ1-2 | 13 | TRBV28 | ASSPGTAFFLGYT
TRBJ2-7 | 9 | TRBV12-3/TRBV12-4 | ASSLWEEQY
TRBJ1-2 | 16 | TRBV6-5 | ASSYSMGRSLANYGYT
TRBJ1-5 | 12 | TRBV29-1 | SVSSQGSNQPQH
TRBJ1-6 | 14 | TRBV2 | ASQVSVGTLNSPLH
TRBJ2-4 | 17 | TRBV20-1 | SARVRAGELTLAKNIQY
TRBJ1-1 | 12 | TRBV6-5 | ASSYAGGVTEAF
TRBJ2-1 | 15 | TRBV27 | ASSLSPAVTSYNEQF
TRBJ2-5 | 17 | TRBV20-1 | SAREGTSGIWGGEETQY
TRBJ2-5 | 10 | TRBV29-1 | SVVGGQETQY
TRBJ1-4 | 13 | TRBV11-2 | ASSLGGQGSEKLF
TRBJ1-1 | 13 | TRBV10-3 | AISESRALYTEAF
TRBJ1-6 | 11 | TRBV4-1 | ASSQGRNSPLH
TRBJ2-5 | 11 | TRBV7-2 | ASSPGPKETQY
TRBJ2-7 | 12 | TRBV21-1 | ASCRDRANYEQY
TRBJ1-5 | 12 | TRBV10-3 | AIRHPDDNQPQH
TRBJ1-4 | 12 | TRBV12-3/TRBV12-4 | ASSLEQGYEKLF
TRBJ1-6 | 14 | TRBV15 | ATSRVLDRGNSPLH
TRBJ1-2 | 13 | TRBV15 | ATSRDTGQIYGYT
TRBJ2-3 | 13 | TRBV29-1 | SALSGQGITDTQY
TRBJ2-5 | 13 | TRBV12-3/TRBV12-4 | ASSSSPQGQETQY
TRBJ2-2 | 13 | TRBV29-1 | SVRPPFANTGELF
TRBJ2-7 | 13 | TRBV7-6 | ASSVGTGGSYEQY
TRBJ1-4 | 12 | TRBV27 | ASSSPGLNEKLF